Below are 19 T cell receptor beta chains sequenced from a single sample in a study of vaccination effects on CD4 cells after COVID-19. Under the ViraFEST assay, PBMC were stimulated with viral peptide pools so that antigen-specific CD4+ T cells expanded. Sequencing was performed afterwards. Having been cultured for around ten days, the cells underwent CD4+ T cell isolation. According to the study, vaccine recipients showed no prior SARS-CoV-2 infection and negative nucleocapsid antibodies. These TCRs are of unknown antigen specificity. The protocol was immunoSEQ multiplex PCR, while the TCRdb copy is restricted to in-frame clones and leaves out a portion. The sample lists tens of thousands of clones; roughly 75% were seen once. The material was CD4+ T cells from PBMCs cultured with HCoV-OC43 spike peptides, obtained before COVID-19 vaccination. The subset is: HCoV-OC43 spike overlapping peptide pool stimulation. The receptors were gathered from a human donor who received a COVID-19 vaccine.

This CDR3 is CASSYSTRANTEAFF. CDR3 coding DNA: TGTGCCAGCAGTTACTCGACCAGGGCTAACACTGAAGCTTTCTTT. The chain couples TRBV6-2 or TRBV6-3 to TRBJ1-1; a weak D match, TRBD1 (5 bases). The germline CDR1 and CDR2 sequences are MNHEY and SVGEGT. V was clipped by 0 bases and J by 2 bases, with 10 bases between them. This CDR3 spans 15 amino acids.

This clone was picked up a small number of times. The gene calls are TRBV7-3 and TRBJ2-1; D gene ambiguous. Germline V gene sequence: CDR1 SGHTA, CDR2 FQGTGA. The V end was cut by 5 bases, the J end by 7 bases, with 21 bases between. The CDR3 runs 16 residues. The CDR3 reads CASSETGDQDWNEQFF. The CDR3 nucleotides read TGTGCCAGCAGCGAAACCGGCGATCAAGACTGGAATGAGCAGTTCTTC.

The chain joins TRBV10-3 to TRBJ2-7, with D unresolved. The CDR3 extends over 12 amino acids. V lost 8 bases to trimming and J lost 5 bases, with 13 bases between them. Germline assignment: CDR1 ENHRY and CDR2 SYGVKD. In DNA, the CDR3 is TGTGCCATCTCCGAGAATCTCCACGAGCAGTACGTC. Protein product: CAISENLHEQYV.

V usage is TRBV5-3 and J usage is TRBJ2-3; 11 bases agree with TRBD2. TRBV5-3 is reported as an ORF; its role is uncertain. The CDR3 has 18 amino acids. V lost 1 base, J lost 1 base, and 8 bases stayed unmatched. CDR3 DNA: TGTGCCAGAAGCTTGAGGTCTAGCGGGGGGCCCTGCACAGATACGCAGTATTTT. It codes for CARSLRSSGGPCTDTQYF.

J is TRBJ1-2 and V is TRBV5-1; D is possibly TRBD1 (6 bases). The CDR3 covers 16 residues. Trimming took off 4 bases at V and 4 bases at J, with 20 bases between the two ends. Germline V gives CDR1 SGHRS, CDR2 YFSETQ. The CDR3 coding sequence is TGCGCCAGCAGCCGTGGTTCTACCTCAGGGGTCTATGGCTACACCTTC. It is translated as CASSRGSTSGVYGYTF.

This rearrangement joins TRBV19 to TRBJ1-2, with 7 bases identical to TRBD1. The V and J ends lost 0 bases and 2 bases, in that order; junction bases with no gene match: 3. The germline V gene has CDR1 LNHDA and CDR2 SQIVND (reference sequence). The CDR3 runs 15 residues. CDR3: CASSIDPGQNYGYTF. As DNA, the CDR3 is TGTGCCAGTAGTATAGATCCGGGACAGAACTATGGCTACACCTTC.

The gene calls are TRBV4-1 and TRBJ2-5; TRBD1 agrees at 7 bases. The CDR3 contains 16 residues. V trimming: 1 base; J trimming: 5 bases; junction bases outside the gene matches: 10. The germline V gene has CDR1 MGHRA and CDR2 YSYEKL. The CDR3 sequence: CASSQGNGVDRETQYF. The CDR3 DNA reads TGCGCCAGCAGCCAAGGGAACGGGGTGGACAGGGAGACCCAGTACTTC.

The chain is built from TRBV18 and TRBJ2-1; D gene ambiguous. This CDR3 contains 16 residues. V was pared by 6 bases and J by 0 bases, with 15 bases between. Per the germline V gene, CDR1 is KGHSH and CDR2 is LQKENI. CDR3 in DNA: TGTGCCAGCTCCACGGCGGTTGGTAGCTCCTACAATGAGCAGTTCTTC. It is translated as CASSTAVGSSYNEQFF.

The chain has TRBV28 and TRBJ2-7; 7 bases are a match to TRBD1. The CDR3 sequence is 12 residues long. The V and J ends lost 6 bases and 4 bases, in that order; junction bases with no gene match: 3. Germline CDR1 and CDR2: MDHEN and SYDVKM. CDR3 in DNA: TGTGCCAGCAGCAGACAGGGATACGAGCAGTACGTC. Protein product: CASSRQGYEQYV.

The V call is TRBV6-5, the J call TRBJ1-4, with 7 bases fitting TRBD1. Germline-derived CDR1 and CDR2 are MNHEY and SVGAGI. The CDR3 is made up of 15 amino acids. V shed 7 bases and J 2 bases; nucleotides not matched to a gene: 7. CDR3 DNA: TGTGCCAGCAATCCGGACAGGCTGACTAATGAAAAACTGTTTTTT. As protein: CASNPDRLTNEKLFF.

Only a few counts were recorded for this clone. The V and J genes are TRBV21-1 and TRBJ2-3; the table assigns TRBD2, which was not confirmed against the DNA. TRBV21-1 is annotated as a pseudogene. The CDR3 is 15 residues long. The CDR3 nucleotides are TGTGCCAGCCGAGATTCAGACTCTAGCACAGATACGCAGTATTTT. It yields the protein CASRDSDSSTDTQYF.

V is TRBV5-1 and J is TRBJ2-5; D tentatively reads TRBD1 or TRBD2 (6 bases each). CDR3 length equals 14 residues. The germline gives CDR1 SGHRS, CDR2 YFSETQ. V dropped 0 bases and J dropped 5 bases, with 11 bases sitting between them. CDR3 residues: CASSLERGGETQYF. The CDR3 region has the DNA TGCGCCAGCAGCTTGGAGAGAGGGGGGGAGACCCAGTACTTC.

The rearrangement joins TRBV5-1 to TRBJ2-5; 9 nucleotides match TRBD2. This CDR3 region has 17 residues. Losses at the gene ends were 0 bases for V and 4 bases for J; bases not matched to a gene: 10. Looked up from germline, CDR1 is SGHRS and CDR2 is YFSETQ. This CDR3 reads CASSLVPLAGRRETQYF. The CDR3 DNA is TGCGCCAGCAGCTTGGTGCCCCTAGCGGGGAGGAGAGAGACCCAGTACTTC.

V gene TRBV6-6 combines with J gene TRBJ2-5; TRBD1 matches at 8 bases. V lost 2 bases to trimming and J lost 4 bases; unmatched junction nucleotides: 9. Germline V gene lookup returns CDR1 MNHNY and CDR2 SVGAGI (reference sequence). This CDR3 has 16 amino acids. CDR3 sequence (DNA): TGTGCCAGCAGTTACCGGGCAGGGGGCGTAGGAGAGACCCAGTACTTC. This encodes CASSYRAGGVGETQYF.

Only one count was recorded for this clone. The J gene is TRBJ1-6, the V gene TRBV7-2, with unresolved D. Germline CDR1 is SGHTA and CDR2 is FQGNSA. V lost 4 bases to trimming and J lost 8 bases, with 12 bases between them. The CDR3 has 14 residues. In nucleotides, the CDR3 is TGTGCCAGCAGCTCCTACGGATCCTATTCACCCCTCCACTTT. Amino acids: CASSSYGSYSPLHF.

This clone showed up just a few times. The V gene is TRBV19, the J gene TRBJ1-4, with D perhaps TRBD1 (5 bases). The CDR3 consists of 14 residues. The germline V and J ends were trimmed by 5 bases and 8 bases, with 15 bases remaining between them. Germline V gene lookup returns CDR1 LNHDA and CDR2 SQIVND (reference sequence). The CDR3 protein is CASSEGRGREKLFF. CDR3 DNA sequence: TGTGCCAGTAGTGAGGGGAGGGGACGCGAAAAACTGTTTTTT.

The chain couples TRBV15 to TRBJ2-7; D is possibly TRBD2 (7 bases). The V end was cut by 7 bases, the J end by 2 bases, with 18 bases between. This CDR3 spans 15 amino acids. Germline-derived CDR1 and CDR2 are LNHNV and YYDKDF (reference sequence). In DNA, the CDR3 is TGTGCCACCACCCCGGGGGGCAGGGATACCTACGAGCAGTACGTC. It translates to CATTPGGRDTYEQYV.

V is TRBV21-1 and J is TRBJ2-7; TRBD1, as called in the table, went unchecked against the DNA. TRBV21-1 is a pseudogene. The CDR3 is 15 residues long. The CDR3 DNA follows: TGTGCCAGCAGCAATGCCGGGACAGGGGGCGACGAGCAGTACGTC. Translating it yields CASSNAGTGGDEQYV.

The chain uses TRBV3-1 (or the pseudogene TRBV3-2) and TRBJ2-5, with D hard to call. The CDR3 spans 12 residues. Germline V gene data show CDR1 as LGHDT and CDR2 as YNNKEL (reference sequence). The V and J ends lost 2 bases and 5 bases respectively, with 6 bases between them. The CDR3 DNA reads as TGTGCCAGCAGCCAAAGACGCGAGACCCAGTACTTC. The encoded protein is CASSQRRETQYF.